This record covers a single T cell receptor beta chain. The antigen this receptor binds is unknown. Base qualities are not provided; no much larger clone lies one nucleotide away. CDR1 and CDR2, looked up from the germline V gene (reference sequence), are GTSNPN and SVGIG. The CDR3 sequence holds 12 residues, the cysteine and phenylalanine included. Just the 36-base CDR3 DNA is kept, in frame starting at base 1. V lost 0 bases and J lost 5 bases; the stretch between them is 5 bases long. This record comes from a study of Ad26.COV2.S vaccination and SARS-CoV-2 variants (dated by TCRdb to the early 2020s). Notes on the research overall: Donors in the vaccine arm were drawn from COV1001, a multicentre, randomized, double-blind, placebo-controlled phase I-IIa trial testing Ad26.COV2.S in healthy adults. Ad26.COV2.S was administered intramuscularly at a dose of 5x10^10 or 1x10^11 viral particles, either as one shot or as two shots given 56 days apart. Sequencing of the TCRbeta repertoire served to evaluate the specificity and breadth of SARS-CoV-2-reactive T cell receptors following Ad26.COV2.S vaccination. A total of some 30 samples were included in the TCR-sequenced set, comprising around 19 Ad26.COV2.S vaccine recipients, 5 placebo recipients and 8 SARS-CoV-2 convalescent individuals. Participants in the trial were split at random into five groups of five each, receiving low-dose or high-dose Ad26.COV2.S once or twice, or else placebo on both occasions. Investigators did not know the trial group allocation while performing experiments and assessing outcomes.

The treatment or condition label of this sample denotes: around 19 received Ad26.COV2.S at low or high dose, single or two shots; about five received placebo; per-sample allocation not given. Repertoires of vaccine and placebo recipients were sequenced from samples taken on day 63 after the first injection. Cohort 1b enrolled 20 to 30 adults aged 18-55 years at a single site in Boston, USA, between 29 July and 7 August 2020. Ad26.COV2.S consisted of a replication-incompetent adenovirus type 26 vector by which a prefusion-stabilized SARS-CoV-2 spike protein from the original Wuhan strain was expressed. TCRbeta CDR3 regions were sequenced with the immunoSEQ Assay. After extraction, genomic DNA underwent amplification by bias-controlled multiplex PCR, followed by high-throughput sequencing. In the paper's pipeline: To quantify the absolute abundance of every unique TCRbeta CDR3 region, sequences were collapsed and filtered. T cell fraction was estimated by normalizing TCRbeta template counts to usable DNA, which was measured by amplifying reference genes present in all nucleated cells. Repertoire TCRs were annotated as SARS-CoV-2-specific by exact matching of V gene, CDR3 amino acid sequence and J gene to a known reactive TCR set. The reference SARS-CoV-2 TCR set was derived from MIRA and filtered for enrichment in COVID-19-positive ImmuneCODE repertoires, a step that removed public or cross-reactive TCRs. Based on the MIRA antigens, annotated TCRs were further analysed at the level of specific ORF or position within ORF. Breadth was defined as the number of annotated unique rearrangements divided by the total number of unique productive rearrangements, and depth was defined as the summed frequency of the annotated unique rearrangements. Group comparisons of TCR breadth used two-sided Wilcoxon rank-sum tests. The source is immuneACCESS, and TCRdb retained only in-frame sequences with V and J called. Part of the clones is not carried over; for the studies checked, unresolved V genes explain less than half of this, and the remainder is unexplained. V and J calls and clone size are those listed in that table; D and trimming were worked out from the DNA. The sample records hundreds of thousands of clones, 80% to 90% of which are singletons. The ten top clones hold around 3.5% of the sample.

The study at large found these results: Spike-specific TCR breadth was higher in Ad26.COV2.S recipients than in placebo recipients (P = 0.0014). The study lacked the statistical power to compare responses across vaccine doses or regimens. Vaccine and placebo recipients had similar non-spike TCR breadth, a finding consistent with the vaccine containing only spike. Substantial breadth of spike-specific CD8+ and CD4+ T cell responses was reported after vaccination. The authors noted that total T cell responses may have been underestimated by the TCR breadth and depth analyses.

This TCR was sampled from a person between 18 and 59 years old who received the Ad26.COV2.S COVID-19 vaccine or a placebo. The sequenced sample was peripheral blood, obtained in a trial of Ad26.COV2.S vaccine versus placebo. Recombination linked TRBV30 to TRBJ1-3; a confident D gene designation cannot be given. The CDR3 amino acid sequence is: CAWSVGRNTIYF. The nucleotide sequence reads TGTGCCTGGAGTGTAGGCAGAAACACCATATATTTT.